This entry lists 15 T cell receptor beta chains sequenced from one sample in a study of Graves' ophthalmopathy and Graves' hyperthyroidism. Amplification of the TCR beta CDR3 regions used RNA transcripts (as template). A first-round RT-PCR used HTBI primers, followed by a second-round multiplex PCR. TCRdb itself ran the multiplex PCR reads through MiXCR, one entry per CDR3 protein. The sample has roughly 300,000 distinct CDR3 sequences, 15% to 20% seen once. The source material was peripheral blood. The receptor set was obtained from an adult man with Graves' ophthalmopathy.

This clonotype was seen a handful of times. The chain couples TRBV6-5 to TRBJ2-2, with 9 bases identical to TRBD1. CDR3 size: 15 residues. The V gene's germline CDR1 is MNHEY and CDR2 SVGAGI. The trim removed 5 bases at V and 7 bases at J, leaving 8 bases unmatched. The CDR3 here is CASSHPGQGIGELFF. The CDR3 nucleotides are TGTGCCAGCAGTCACCCGGGACAGGGAATCGGGGAGCTGTTTTTT.

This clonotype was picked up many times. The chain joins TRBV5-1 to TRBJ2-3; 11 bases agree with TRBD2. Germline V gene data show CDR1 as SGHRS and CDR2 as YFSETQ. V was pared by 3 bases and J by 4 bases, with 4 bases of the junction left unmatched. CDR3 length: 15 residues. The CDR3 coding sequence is TGCGCCAGCAGCTCGGGACTAGCGGATTCAGATACGCAGTATTTT. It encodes CASSSGLADSDTQYF.

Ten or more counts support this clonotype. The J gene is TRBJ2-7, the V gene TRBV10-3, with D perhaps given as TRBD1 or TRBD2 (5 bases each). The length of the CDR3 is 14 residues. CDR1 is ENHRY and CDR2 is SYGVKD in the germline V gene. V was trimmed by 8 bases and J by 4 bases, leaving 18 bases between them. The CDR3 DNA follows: TGTGCCATCCAACCGGGACCTCTCTCTTACGAGCAGTACTTC. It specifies CAIQPGPLSYEQYF.

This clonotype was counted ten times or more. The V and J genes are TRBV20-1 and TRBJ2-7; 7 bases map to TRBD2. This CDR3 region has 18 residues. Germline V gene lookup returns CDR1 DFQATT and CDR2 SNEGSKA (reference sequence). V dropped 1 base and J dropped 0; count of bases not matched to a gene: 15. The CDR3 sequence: CSARGLPPSGGSSYEQYF. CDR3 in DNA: TGCAGTGCTAGAGGCCTACCCCCCTCGGGAGGAAGCTCCTACGAGCAGTACTTC.

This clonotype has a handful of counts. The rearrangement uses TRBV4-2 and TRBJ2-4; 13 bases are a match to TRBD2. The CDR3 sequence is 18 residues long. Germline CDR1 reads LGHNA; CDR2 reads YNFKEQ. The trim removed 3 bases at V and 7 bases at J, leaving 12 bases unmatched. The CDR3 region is CASSQAGTSGIPWNIQYF. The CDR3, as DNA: TGTGCCAGCAGCCAGGCCGGGACTAGCGGGATCCCGTGGAACATTCAGTACTTC.

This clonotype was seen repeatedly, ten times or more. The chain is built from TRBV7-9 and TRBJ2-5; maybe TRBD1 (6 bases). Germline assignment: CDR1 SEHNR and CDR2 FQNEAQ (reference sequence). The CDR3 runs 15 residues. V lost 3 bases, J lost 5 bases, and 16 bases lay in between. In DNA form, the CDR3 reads TGTGCCAGCAGCTTTCCCACAGGGCGAGGTGAGACCCAGTACTTC. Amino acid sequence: CASSFPTGRGETQYF.

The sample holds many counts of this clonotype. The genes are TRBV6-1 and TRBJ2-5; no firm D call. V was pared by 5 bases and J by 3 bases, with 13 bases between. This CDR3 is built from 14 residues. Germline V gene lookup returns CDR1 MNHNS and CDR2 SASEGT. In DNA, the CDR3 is TGTGCCAGCAGTAAACACCGGGCGGAAGAGACCCAGTACTTC. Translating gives CASSKHRAEETQYF.

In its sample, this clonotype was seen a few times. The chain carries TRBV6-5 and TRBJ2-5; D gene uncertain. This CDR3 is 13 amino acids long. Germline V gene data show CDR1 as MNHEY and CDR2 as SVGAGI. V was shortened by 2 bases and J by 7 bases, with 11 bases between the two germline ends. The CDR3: CASSYRNSGTQYF. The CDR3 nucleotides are TGTGCCAGCAGTTACCGTAACAGTGGGACCCAGTACTTC.

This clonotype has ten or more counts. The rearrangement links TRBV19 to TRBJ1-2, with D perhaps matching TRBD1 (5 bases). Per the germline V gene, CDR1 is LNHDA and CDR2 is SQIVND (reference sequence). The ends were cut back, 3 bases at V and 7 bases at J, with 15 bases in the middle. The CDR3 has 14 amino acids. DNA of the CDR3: TGTGCCAGTAGTATTCGCCTGGGGGGACCTGGCTACACCTTC. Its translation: CASSIRLGGPGYTF. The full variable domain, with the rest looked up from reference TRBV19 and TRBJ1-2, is DGGITQSPKYLFRKEGQNVTLSCEQNLNHDAMYWYRQDPGQGLRLIYYSQIVNDFQKGDIAEGYSVSREKKESFPLTVTSAQKNPTAFYLCASSIRLGGPGYTFGSGTRLTVV.

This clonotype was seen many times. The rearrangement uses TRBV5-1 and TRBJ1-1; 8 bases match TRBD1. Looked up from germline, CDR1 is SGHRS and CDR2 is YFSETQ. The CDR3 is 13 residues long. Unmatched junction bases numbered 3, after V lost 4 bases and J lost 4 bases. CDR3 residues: CASSRDRGTEAFF. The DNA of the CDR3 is TGCGCCAGCAGCCGTGACAGGGGCACTGAAGCTTTCTTT. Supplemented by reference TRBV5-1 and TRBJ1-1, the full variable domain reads KAGVTQTPRYLIKTRGQQVTLSCSPISGHRSVSWYQQTPGQGLQFLFEYFSETQRNKGNFPGRFSGRQFSNSRSEMNVSTLELGDSALYLCASSRDRGTEAFFGQGTRLTVV.

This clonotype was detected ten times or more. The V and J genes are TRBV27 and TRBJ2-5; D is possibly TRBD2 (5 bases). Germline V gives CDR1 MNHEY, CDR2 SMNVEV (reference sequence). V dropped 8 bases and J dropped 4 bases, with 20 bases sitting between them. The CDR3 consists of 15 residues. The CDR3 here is CASSPGNTYGETQYF. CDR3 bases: TGTGCCAGCTCCCCCGGGAACACATATGGAGAGACCCAGTACTTC.

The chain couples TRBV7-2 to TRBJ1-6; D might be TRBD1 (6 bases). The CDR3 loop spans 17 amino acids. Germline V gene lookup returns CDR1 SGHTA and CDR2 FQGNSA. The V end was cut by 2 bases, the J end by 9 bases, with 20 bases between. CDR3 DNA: TGTGCCAGCAGCTTAAGAGGCTGGGGCCAGGGGAGTTCACCCCTCCACTTT. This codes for CASSLRGWGQGSSPLHF.

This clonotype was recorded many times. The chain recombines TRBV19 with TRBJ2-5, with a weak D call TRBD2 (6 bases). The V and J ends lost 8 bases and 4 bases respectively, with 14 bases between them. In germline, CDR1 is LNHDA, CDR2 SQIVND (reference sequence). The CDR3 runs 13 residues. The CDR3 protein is CASRLGGAETQYF. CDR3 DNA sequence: TGTGCCAGTCGCCTGGGGGGAGCAGAGACCCAGTACTTC. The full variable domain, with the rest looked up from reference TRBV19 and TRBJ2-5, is DGGITQSPKYLFRKEGQNVTLSCEQNLNHDAMYWYRQDPGQGLRLIYYSQIVNDFQKGDIAEGYSVSREKKESFPLTVTSAQKNPTAFYLCASRLGGAETQYFGPGTRLLVL.

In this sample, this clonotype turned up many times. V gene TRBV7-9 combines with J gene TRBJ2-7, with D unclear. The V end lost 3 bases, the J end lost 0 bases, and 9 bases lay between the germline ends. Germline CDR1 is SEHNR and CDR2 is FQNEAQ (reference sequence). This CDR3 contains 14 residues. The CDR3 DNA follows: TGTGCCAGCAGCTTGGGTCTGGACTCCTACGAGCAGTACTTC. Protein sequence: CASSLGLDSYEQYF.

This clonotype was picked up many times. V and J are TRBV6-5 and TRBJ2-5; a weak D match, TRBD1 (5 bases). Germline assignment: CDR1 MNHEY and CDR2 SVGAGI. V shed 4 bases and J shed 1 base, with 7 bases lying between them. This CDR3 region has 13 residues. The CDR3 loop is CASSWTIQETQYF. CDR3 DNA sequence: TGTGCCAGCAGTTGGACAATCCAAGAGACCCAGTACTTC.